These 4 T cell receptor beta chains were all obtained from the same sample, sequenced in a study of blood T cell repertoires in COVID-19. Sequencing used immunoSEQ multiplex PCR; TCRdb keeps in-frame clones, though not all of them. The table records around 250,000 clones, approximately 86% of them present only once. The sequencing sample was made of PBMCs or T cells enriched from blood (not recorded which). The receptors originated from a woman between 45 and 65 years old who had recovered from COVID-19.

The chain employs TRBV18 and TRBJ1-1, with D possibly being TRBD1 (5 bases). V was shortened by 2 bases and J by 1 base, with 17 bases between the two germline ends. Germline V CDR1 and CDR2: KGHSH, LQKENI. This CDR3 has 17 residues. DNA for the CDR3: TGTGCCAGCTCACCATCGCCATCCACCGGGGGGAACACTGAAGCTTTCTTT. Translated: CASSPSPSTGGNTEAFF.

This rearrangement joins TRBV2 to TRBJ2-7, with TRBD1 matching 9 bases. The ends lost 6 bases at V and 1 base at J; junction bases unmatched: 7. Germline CDR1 SNHLY, CDR2 FYNNEI. The CDR3 has 15 amino acids. The CDR3 protein is CASRASGTGSYEQYF. CDR3 nucleotide sequence: TGTGCCAGCAGAGCCTCCGGGACAGGGTCCTACGAGCAGTACTTC.

J is TRBJ2-3 and V is TRBV29-1; TRBD2 is a possible D gene (5 bases). Between the trimmed V and J ends, which lost 0 bases and 1 base, there was a span of 17 bases. The CDR3 spans 17 residues. In germline, CDR1 is SQVTM, CDR2 ANQGSEA. The CDR3 DNA reads as TGCAGCGTTGAAGACGCGCCGGACTCCATAGGCACAGATACGCAGTATTTT. As protein: CSVEDAPDSIGTDTQYF.

The J gene is TRBJ2-7, the V gene TRBV28, with TRBD2 as a possible D gene (6 bases). The CDR3 length is 16 residues. Germline V lookup: CDR1 MDHEN, CDR2 SYDVKM. V was cut by 8 bases and J by 6 bases, with 26 bases left in between. The DNA of the CDR3 is TGTGCCAGCGTTCACGCTCCGGGAGCCGAGGGGCGCGAGCAGTACTTC. Protein sequence: CASVHAPGAEGREQYF.